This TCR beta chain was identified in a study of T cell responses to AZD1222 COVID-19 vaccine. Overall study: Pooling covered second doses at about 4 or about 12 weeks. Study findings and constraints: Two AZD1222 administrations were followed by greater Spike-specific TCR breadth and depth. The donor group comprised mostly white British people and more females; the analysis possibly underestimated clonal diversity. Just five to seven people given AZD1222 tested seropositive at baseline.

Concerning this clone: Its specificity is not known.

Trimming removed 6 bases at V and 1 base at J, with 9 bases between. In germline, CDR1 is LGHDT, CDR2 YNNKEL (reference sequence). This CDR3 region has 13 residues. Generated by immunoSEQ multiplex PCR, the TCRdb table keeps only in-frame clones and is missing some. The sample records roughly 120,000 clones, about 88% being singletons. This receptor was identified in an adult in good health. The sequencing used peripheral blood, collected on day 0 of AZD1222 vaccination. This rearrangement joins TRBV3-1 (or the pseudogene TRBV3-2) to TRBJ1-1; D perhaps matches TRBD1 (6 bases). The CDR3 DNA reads TGTGCCAGCAGAGAGACAGGGAACACTGAAGCTTTCTTT. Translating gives CASRETGNTEAFF.